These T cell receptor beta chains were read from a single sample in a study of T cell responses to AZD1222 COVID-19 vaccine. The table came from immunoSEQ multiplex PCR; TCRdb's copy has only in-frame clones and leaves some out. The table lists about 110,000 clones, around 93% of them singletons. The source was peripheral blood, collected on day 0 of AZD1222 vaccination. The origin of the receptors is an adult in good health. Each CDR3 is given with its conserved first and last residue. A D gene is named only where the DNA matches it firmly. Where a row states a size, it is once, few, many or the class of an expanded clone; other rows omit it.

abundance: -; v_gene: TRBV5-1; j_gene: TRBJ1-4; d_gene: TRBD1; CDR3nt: TGCGCCAGCAGCAACTCCGGGACAGGGGGCTACGCTAGTGAAAAACTGTTTTTT; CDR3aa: CASSNSGTGGYASEKLFF
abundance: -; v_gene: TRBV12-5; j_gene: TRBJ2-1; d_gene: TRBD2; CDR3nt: TGTGCTAGTGCCGTGACTAGCGAATACAATGAGCAGTTCTTC; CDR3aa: CASAVTSEYNEQFF
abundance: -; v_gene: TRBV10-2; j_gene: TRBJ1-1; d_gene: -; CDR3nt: TGCGCCAGCAGTGAGACTTACACTGAAGCTTTCTTT; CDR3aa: CASSETYTEAFF
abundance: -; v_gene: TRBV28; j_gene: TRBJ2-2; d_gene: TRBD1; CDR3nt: TGTGCCAGCAGTTCAGGGGGGAACACCGGGGAGCTGTTTTTT; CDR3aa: CASSSGGNTGELFF
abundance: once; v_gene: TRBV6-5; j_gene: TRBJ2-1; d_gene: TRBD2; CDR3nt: TGTGCCACCCTAGCGGGGGGGTACTACAATGAGCAGTTCTTC; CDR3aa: CATLAGGYYNEQFF
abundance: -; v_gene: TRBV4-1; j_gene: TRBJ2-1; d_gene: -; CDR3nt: TGCGCCAGCAGCCAAGTCCGGTACTCCTACAATGAGCAGTTCTTC; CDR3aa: CASSQVRYSYNEQFF
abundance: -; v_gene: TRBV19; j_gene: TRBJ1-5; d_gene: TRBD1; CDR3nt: TGTGCCAGTAGTTTCCGGACAGGGGGCCGCCTGAATCAGCCCCAGCATTTT; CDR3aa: CASSFRTGGRLNQPQHF
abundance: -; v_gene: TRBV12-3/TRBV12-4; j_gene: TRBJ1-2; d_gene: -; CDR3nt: TGTGCCAGCAGACTTCTAGATAACTATGGCTACACCTTC; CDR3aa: CASRLLDNYGYTF
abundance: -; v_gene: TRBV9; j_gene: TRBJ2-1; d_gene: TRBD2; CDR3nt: TGTGCCAGCAGCGGGCCGGGACTAGCGTTTCCTGAGCAGTTCTTC; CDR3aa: CASSGPGLAFPEQFF
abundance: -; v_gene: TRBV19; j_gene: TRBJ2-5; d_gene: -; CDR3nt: TGTGCCAGTCAAGACACCCTTGGGGAGACCCAGTACTTC; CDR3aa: CASQDTLGETQYF
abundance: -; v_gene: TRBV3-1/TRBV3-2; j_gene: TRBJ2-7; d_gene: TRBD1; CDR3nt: TGTGCCAGCAGCCGGACAGGGTACGAGCAGTACTTC; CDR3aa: CASSRTGYEQYF
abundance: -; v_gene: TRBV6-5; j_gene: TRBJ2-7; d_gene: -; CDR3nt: TGTGCCAGCAGTCACGGGACAATCGGGGAGCAGTACTTC; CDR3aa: CASSHGTIGEQYF
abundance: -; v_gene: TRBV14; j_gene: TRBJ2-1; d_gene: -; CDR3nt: TGTGCCAGCAGCCAAGTCCCGGACTTCTCCTACAATGAGCAGTTCTTC; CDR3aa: CASSQVPDFSYNEQFF
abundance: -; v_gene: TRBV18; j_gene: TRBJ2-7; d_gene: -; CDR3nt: TGTGCCAGCTCACCAGCAGCCAGGGCCTCCTACGAGCAGTACTTC; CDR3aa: CASSPAARASYEQYF
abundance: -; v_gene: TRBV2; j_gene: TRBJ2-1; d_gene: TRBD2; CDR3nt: TGTGCCAGCAGCGCCCGACTAGCGGGGGGCCACTACAATGAGCAGTTCTTC; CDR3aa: CASSARLAGGHYNEQFF
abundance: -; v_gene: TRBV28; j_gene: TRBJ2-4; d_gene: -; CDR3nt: TGTGCCAGCAGTTCCCTGCCCTTTCAGTACTTC; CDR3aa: CASSSLPFQYF
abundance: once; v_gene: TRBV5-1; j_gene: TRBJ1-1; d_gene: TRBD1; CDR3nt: TGCGCCAGCAGCTTGGCCGGGGGACAGAAGAACACTGAAGCTTTCTTT; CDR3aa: CASSLAGGQKNTEAFF
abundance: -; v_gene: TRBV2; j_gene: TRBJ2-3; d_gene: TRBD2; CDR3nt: TGTGCCAGCAAGAGTAGCGGGGGGAGAGATACGCAGTATTTT; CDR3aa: CASKSSGGRDTQYF
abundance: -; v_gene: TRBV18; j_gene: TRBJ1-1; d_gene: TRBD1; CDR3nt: TGTGCCAGCTCACCCTGGGACAGGCGACTTGAAGCTTTCTTT; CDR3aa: CASSPWDRRLEAFF
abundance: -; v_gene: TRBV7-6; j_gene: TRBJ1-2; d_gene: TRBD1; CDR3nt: TGTGCCAGCAGCTTAGGAGGGAAGGGGGCCTATGGCTACACCTTC; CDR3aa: CASSLGGKGAYGYTF
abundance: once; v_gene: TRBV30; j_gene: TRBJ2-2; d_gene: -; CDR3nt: TGTGCCTGGAGTCGGTGGACGGGAAACACCGGGGAGCTGTTTTTT; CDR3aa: CAWSRWTGNTGELFF
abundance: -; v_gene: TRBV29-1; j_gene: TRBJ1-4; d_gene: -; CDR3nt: TGCAGCGTTGTTGGGGGAACTAATGAAAAACTGTTTTTT; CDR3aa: CSVVGGTNEKLFF
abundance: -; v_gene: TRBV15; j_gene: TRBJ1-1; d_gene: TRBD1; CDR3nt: TGTGCCACCAGCAGATCACCTGACAGGGACACTGAAGCTTTCTTT; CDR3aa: CATSRSPDRDTEAFF
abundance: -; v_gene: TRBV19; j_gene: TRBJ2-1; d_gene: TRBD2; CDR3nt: TGTGCCAGTAGTCCGACCGGGACTAGCGGTTCCTACAATGAGCAGTTCTTC; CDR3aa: CASSPTGTSGSYNEQFF
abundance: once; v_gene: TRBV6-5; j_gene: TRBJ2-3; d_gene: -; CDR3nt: TGTGCCAGCAGACTGGACTACATCACAGATACGCAGTATTTT; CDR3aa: CASRLDYITDTQYF
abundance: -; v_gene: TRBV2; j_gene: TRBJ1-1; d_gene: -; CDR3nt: TGTGCCAGCATCCCCAGAGGAGGGGGGAAGAACACTGAAGCTTTCTTT; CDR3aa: CASIPRGGGKNTEAFF
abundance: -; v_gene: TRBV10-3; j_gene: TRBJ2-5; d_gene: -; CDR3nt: TGTGCCATCAGTCTCGGTCACCAAGAGACCCAGTACTTC; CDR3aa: CAISLGHQETQYF
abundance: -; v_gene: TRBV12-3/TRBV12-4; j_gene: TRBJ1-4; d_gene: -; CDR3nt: TGTGCCAGCAGTCCGGACAGTTTTGAAAAACTGTTTTTT; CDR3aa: CASSPDSFEKLFF
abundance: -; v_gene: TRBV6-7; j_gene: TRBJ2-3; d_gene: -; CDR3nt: TGTGCCAACAGCCACACGAAGGGGATTGGACTGACGGGTACGCAGTATTTT; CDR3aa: CANSHTKGIGLTGTQYF
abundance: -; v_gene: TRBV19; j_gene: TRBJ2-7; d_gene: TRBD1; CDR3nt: TGTGCCAGTAGTATAGGGACAGGGGACTACGAGCAGTACTTC; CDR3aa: CASSIGTGDYEQYF
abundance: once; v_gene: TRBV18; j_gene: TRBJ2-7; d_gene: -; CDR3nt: TGTGCCAGCTCAGGGGGGAGCTCCTACGAGCAGTACTTC; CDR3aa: CASSGGSSYEQYF